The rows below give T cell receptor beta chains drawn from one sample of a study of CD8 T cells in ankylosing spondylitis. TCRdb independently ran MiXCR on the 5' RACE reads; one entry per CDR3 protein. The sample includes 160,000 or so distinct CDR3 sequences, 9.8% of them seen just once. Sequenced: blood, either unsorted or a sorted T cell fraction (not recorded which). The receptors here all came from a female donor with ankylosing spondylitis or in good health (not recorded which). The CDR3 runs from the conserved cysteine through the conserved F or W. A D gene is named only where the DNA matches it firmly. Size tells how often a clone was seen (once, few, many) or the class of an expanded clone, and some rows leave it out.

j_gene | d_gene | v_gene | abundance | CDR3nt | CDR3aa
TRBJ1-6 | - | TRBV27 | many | TGTGCCAGCAGGGTAGGCACAGTTAATTCACCCCTCCACTTT | CASRVGTVNSPLHF
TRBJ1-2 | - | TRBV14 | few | TGTGCCAGCAGCCAAGGTACAGGGCTCTCAAACTATGGCTACACCTTC | CASSQGTGLSNYGYTF
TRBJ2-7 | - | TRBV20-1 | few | TGCAGTGCTATTAACCCAGGACTATCGGGAGTCTACGAGCAGTACTTC | CSAINPGLSGVYEQYF
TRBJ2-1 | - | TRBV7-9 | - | TGTGCCAGCAGCTCCCGGGACTCAACCAATGAGCAGTTCTTC | CASSSRDSTNEQFF
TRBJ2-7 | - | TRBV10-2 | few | TGCGCCAGCATTGGAATGGGGACGAAATACGAGCAGTACTTC | CASIGMGTKYEQYF
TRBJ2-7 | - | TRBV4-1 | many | TGCGCCAGCAGTCCTAGCCCGTTTTACGAGCAGTACTTC | CASSPSPFYEQYF
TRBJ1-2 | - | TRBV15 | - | TGTGCCACCAGCACCAACTTCCAGGGGAACTATGGCTACACCTTC | CATSTNFQGNYGYTF
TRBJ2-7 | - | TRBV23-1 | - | TGCGCCAGCAGTCCCGACGAGTTCTACGAGCAGTACTTC | CASSPDEFYEQYF
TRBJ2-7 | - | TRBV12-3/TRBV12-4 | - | TGTGCCAGCAGTTTTGGATTGGGAGAGTCCTACGAGCAGTACTTC | CASSFGLGESYEQYF
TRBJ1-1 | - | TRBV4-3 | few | TGCGCCAGCAGCCAAGATAGTCGGCGGACAATCGCGAACACTGAAGCTTTCTTT | CASSQDSRRTIANTEAFF
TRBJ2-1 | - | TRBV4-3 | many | TGCGCCAGCAGCCAAGATCGGACTCCCTACAATGAGCAGTTCTTC | CASSQDRTPYNEQFF
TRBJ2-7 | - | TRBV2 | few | TGTGCCAGCAGGGAAACTAGGGGGAACTCCTACGAGCAGTACTTC | CASRETRGNSYEQYF
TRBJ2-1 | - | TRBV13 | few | TGTGCCAGCAGCTTCAGTGAGATGGGGAACAATGAGCAGTTCTTC | CASSFSEMGNNEQFF
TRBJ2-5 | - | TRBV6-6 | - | TGTGCCAGCAGTACCCGAGGGAGAGAGACCCAGTACTTC | CASSTRGRETQYF
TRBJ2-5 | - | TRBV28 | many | TGTGCCAGCAGCCAACCTCCGGGGAACCAAGAGACCCAGTACTTC | CASSQPPGNQETQYF
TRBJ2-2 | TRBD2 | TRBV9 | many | TGTGCCAGCAGCCCCAGCGGGAGAGGGAACACCGGGGAGCTGTTTTTT | CASSPSGRGNTGELFF
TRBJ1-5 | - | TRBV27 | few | TGTGCCAGCAGTTTAAGCCCGACGGAGAATCAGCCCCAGCATTTT | CASSLSPTENQPQHF
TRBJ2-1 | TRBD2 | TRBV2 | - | TGTGCCAGCAGTTTTTCGACTAGCGGGAGAGGGGGGTACAATGAGCAGTTCTTC | CASSFSTSGRGGYNEQFF
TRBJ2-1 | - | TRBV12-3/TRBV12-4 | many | TGTGCCAGCAGTTTCGGCATAGGAGGGACGGGTTTTTCCGGGTCGGATGAGCAGTTCTTC | CASSFGIGGTGFSGSDEQFF
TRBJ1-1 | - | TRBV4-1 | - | TGCGCCAGCAGCCAGGGACATGGGCTCCCGACTGAAGCTTTCTTT | CASSQGHGLPTEAFF
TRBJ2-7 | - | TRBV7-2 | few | TGTGCCAGCAGCTTAGCGTTCAGCGGTGACAGCTCCTACGAGCAGTACTTC | CASSLAFSGDSSYEQYF
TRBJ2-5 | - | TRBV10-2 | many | TGCGCCAGCAGTGAGTTTAGCGGAAACCAAGAGACCCAGTACTTC | CASSEFSGNQETQYF
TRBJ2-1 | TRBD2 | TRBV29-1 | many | TGCAGCGTTGACTTCGGGACTAGCGGGAGTGGTGAGCAGTTCTTC | CSVDFGTSGSGEQFF
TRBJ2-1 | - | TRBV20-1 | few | TGCAGTGCTAGGGGGGAAGGATATGAGCAGTTCTTC | CSARGEGYEQFF
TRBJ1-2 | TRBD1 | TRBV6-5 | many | TGTGCCAGCAGTTCACCCCGGGACAGGGTAAACTATGGCTACACCTTC | CASSSPRDRVNYGYTF
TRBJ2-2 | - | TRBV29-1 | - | TGCAGCGTTCGGACGCAGAACACCGGGGAGCTGTTTTTT | CSVRTQNTGELFF
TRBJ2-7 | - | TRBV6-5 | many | TGTGCCAGCAGTTACTCGGGGCGCGAGCAGTACTTC | CASSYSGREQYF
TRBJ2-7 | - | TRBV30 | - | TGTGCCTGGAGTGTAAGTTTCTCCTACGAGCAGTACTTC | CAWSVSFSYEQYF
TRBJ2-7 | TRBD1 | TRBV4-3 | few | TGCGCCAGCAGCCTCGCTCCCCCCGGGACAGGGGATGACGAGCAGTACTTC | CASSLAPPGTGDDEQYF
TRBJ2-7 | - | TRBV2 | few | TGTGCCAGCAGTGACCCACTCACTAGCAGCCAGACTGAGCAGTACTTC | CASSDPLTSSQTEQYF
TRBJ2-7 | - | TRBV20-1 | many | TGCAGTGCTAGACTTCGGCTAGCCGGGCCGGATTACGAGCAGTACTTC | CSARLRLAGPDYEQYF
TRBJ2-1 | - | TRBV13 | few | TGTGCCAGCAGCAGGAGGGAGGCTGGGTTCGATGAGCAGTTCTTC | CASSRREAGFDEQFF
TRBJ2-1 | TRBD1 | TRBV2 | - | TGTGCCAGCAGTGATCGGACAGGGGGGAATGAGCAGTTCTTC | CASSDRTGGNEQFF
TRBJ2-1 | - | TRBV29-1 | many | TGCAGCGTTGACACGGGATACAATGAGCAGTTCTTC | CSVDTGYNEQFF
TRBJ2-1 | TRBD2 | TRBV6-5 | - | TGTGCCAGCAGTTATCAGACTAGCGGGAGCGGTGAGCAGTTCTTC | CASSYQTSGSGEQFF
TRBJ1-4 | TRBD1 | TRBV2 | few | TGTGCCAGCAGACCGGGACAGAAAAATGAAAAACTGTTTTTT | CASRPGQKNEKLFF
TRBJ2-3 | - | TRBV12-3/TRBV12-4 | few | TGTGCCAGCAGTGTCACGGGACACACAGATACGCAGTATTTT | CASSVTGHTDTQYF
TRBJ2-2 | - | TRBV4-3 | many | TGCGCCAGCAGCCAAGATCTGGGAGCGCCAGGGGAGCTGTTTTTT | CASSQDLGAPGELFF
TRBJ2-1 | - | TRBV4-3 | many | TGCGCCAGCAGCCAAGAGAGCGGTCTAGTCAATGAGCAGTTCTTC | CASSQESGLVNEQFF
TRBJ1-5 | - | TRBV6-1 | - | TGTGCCAGCAGTGAAACCTTGGAATATCAGCCCCAGCATTTT | CASSETLEYQPQHF
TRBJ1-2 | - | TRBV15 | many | TGTGCCACCAGCAGAGTACCACAAATGGGCTACACCTTC | CATSRVPQMGYTF
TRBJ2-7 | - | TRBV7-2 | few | TGTGCCAGCCGAAATCGCGAGCAGTACTTC | CASRNREQYF
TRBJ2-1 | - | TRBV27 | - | TGTGCCAGCACCCCAGATTCCTGGGCCAATGAGCAGTTCTTC | CASTPDSWANEQFF
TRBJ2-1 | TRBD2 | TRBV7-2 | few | TGTGCCAGCAGCGTTACTAGCGGGAGGCTGTCTGAGCAGTTCTTC | CASSVTSGRLSEQFF
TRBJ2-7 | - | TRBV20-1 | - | TGCAGTGCTAGACGGGCTCATCCCGAAAGAATAGCATACGAGCAGTACTTC | CSARRAHPERIAYEQYF
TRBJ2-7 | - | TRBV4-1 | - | TGCGCCAGCAGCCACCCCCCGCAGAAGTATTCCTACGAGCAGTACTTC | CASSHPPQKYSYEQYF
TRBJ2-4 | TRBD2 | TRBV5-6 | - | TGTGCCAGCAGCTTGGGGCCTAGCGGTCTAGCCAAAAACATTCAGTACTTC | CASSLGPSGLAKNIQYF
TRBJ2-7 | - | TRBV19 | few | TGTGCCAGTAGTGAAGTAAACTCCTACGAGCAGTACTTC | CASSEVNSYEQYF
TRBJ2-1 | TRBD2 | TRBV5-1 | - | TGCGCCAGCCGTCTAGCGGACTACAATGAGCAGTTCTTC | CASRLADYNEQFF
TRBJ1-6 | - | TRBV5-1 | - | TGCGCCAGCAGCTTGGCGGGGGGCCCACCCCTCCACTTT | CASSLAGGPPLHF
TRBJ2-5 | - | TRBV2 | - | TGTGCCACCGCGGACAGCGGCTATCGGGAGACCCAGTACTTC | CATADSGYRETQYF
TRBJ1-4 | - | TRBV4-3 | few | TGCGCCAGCAGCCAAGATATCCAGGATCTGGGAGAACTGTTTTTT | CASSQDIQDLGELFF
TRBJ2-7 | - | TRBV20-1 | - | TGCAGTGCTAGAGATCTCTACCTCGCCTACGAGCAGTACTTC | CSARDLYLAYEQYF
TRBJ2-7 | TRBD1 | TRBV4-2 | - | TGTGCCAGCAGCCAAGGTCGGACAGGGCACTACGAGCAGTACTTC | CASSQGRTGHYEQYF
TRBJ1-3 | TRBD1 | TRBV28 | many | TGTGCCAGCAGTTCGACAGGGACTGGAAACACCATATATTTT | CASSSTGTGNTIYF
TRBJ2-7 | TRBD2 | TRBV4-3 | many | TGCGCCAGCAGCCAAACTAGCGGGGAACTACAGTACTTC | CASSQTSGELQYF
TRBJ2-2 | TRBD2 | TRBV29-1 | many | TGCAGCGTTGCTCTAGCGGACCACACCGGGGAGCTGTTTTTT | CSVALADHTGELFF
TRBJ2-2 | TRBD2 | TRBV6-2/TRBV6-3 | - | TGTGCCAGCAGTTACACAGTAGCGGGGATGAACACCGGGGAGCTGTTTTTT | CASSYTVAGMNTGELFF
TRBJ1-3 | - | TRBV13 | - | TGTGCCAGCAGCTCGACTGGAAACACCATATATTTT | CASSSTGNTIYF
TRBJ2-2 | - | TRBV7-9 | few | TGTGCCAGCACCTCGAGCGCCGGGGAGCTGTTTTTT | CASTSSAGELFF